This paragraph reports one TCR beta chain. The antigen is unknown. Produced via immunoSEQ multiplex PCR; TCRdb's table is partial and in-frame only. The data contain hundreds of thousands of clones, 90% to 95% of them singletons. The data are from a study of T cell responses to AZD1222 COVID-19 vaccine. Study findings and constraints: Only a handful of AZD1222 recipients, five to seven in all, had baseline seropositivity. Spike-specific TCR breadth and depth both grew after two AZD1222 doses. A mostly white British donor set with more females was recruited, and clonal diversity was possibly underestimated. Repertoire sampling occurred only after the peak T cell response.

Germline CDR1 and CDR2: WNHNN and SYGVQD (reference sequence). Trimming took off 7 bases at V and 6 bases at J, with 6 bases between the two ends. The CDR3 length is 11 residues. The sequencing used peripheral blood, collected on day 0 of MenACWY control vaccination. This chain connects TRBV10-1 to TRBJ2-2; D is undetermined. This clonotype was obtained from an adult in good health. CDR3 DNA: TGCGCCAGCACCTTAGCCGGGGAGCTGTTTTTT. Translated: CASTLAGELFF.